This TCR beta chain comes out of a study of cytomegalovirus exposure and HLA in healthy donors. The V segment lost 5 bases and the J segment 5 bases; nucleotides outside the gene matches: 8. The CDR3 extends over 15 amino acids. Germline V gene lookup returns CDR1 SGHDN and CDR2 FVKESK. Use of 60 Vbeta and 13 Jbeta primers characterized the PCR. Clones were sequenced by immunoSEQ multiplex PCR, and TCRdb holds only the in-frame ones, with some missing. This sample has 150,000 to 200,000 clones, with approximately 80% found just once. The clonotype originates from a woman in her twenties or thirties in good health and CMV-seropositive. This sequence joins TRBV14 and TRBJ2-1; 8 nucleotides align to TRBD2. What was sequenced was PBMCs. The CDR3 loop reads CASSEIAGSNNEQFF. The CDR3 region has the DNA TGTGCCAGCAGCGAAATAGCGGGGTCGAACAATGAGCAGTTCTTC.